The 24 T cell receptor beta chains given below trace back to one sample, sequenced in a study of CXCR3-negative and CXCR3-positive naive CD8 T cells. Study-level points and caveats: More hydrophobic TRB CDR3s were found in CXCR3-positive naive cells than in CXCR3-negative naive cells.

Each TRB cDNA library was prepared by 5' RACE (with UMI labels). TCRdb re-called the 5' RACE reads, yielding one record per CDR3 amino acid sequence without DNA. The sample totals roughly 110,000 distinct CDR3 sequences; its top ten clones hold approximately 0.4%. These receptors' antigens are unknown. Input material: naive CXCR3+ CD8+ T cells from blood. Subset of the sample: CD45RO-CCR7+CD27+CD95- naive CD8+ T cells expressing CXCR3 (TNR3+). Receptor source: a human donor in good health. Some clones in this sample may be carry-over from other donors' samples.

The V call is TRBV28, the J call TRBJ2-6. CDR1 MDHEN and CDR2 SYDVKM come from the germline V gene. There are 15 residues in the CDR3. The CDR3 region is CASSIDSSGANVLTF.

The chain employs TRBV12-3 or TRBV12-4 and TRBJ2-3; TCRdb calls TRBD2, which cannot be checked without DNA. The CDR3 is made up of 18 amino acids. CDR3 sequence reads: CASSLNSLAGDLTDTQYF.

The rearrangement uses TRBV20-1 and TRBJ2-2; the TCRdb D gene call, TRBD2, has no DNA to confirm it. The CDR3 covers 11 residues. Germline CDR1 DFQATT, CDR2 SNEGSKA (reference sequence). CDR3: CSAWETGELFF.

The genes are TRBV29-1 and TRBJ2-1; TCRdb's D gene call, TRBD1, goes unchecked for lack of DNA. The CDR3 is 17 amino acids. Germline V lookup: CDR1 SQVTM, CDR2 ANQGSEA. CDR3 amino acids: CSIPFYRDGSSYNEQFF.

The rearrangement links TRBV9 to TRBJ2-1; TCRdb's D gene call, TRBD2, goes unchecked for lack of DNA. The germline V gene has CDR1 SGDLS and CDR2 YYNGEE. This CDR3 is 14 amino acids long. The CDR3 protein is CASSVASGGGEQFF. The full variable domain, completed using reference TRBV9 and TRBJ2-1, is DSGVTQTPKHLITATGQRVTLRCSPRSGDLSVYWYQQSLDQGLQFLIQYYNGEERAKGNILERFSAQQFPDLHSELNLSSLELGDSALYFCASSVASGGGEQFFGPGTRLTVL.

The J gene is TRBJ1-1, the V gene TRBV7-8. This CDR3 contains 13 residues. CDR1 is SGHVS, CDR2 FQNEAQ, per germline. This chain's CDR3 is CASSLIQRSAAFF.

This chain connects TRBV6-6 to TRBJ2-7; TCRdb's D call of TRBD2 is untestable without DNA. The CDR3 is 12 residues long. Germline loops: CDR1 MNHNY, CDR2 SVGAGI (reference sequence). CDR3 region: CASSASTYEQYF.

The chain couples TRBV28 to TRBJ2-3; TCRdb's assignment of TRBD2 cannot be checked, as there is no DNA. CDR1 MDHEN and CDR2 SYDVKM come from the germline V gene. The CDR3 covers 17 residues. The CDR3 region is CASSSLGGRTFTDTQYF.

The chain has TRBV29-1 and TRBJ1-2; the D gene TCRdb calls, TRBD1, cannot be checked with no DNA. CDR3 length: 13 residues. Germline assignment: CDR1 SQVTM and CDR2 ANQGSEA. CDR3 protein: CSVEEQGAHGYTF.

The rearrangement links TRBV9 to TRBJ2-7; TCRdb names TRBD2, which stays unverified in the absence of DNA. CDR3 length equals 16 residues. The germline V gene encodes CDR1 SGDLS and CDR2 YYNGEE. CDR3 region: CASSVSSLSRGYEQYF. The full variable domain, completed using reference TRBV9 and TRBJ2-7, is DSGVTQTPKHLITATGQRVTLRCSPRSGDLSVYWYQQSLDQGLQFLIQYYNGEERAKGNILERFSAQQFPDLHSELNLSSLELGDSALYFCASSVSSLSRGYEQYFGPGTRLTVT.

The genes are TRBV20-1 and TRBJ2-1; TCRdb picks TRBD2, but there is no DNA to check that call. CDR3 length equals 15 residues. Germline V gives CDR1 DFQATT, CDR2 SNEGSKA (reference sequence). The CDR3: CSARPLDPAGDEQFF.

The rearrangement uses TRBV5-1 and TRBJ2-7. This CDR3 spans 12 amino acids. Germline assignment: CDR1 SGHRS and CDR2 YFSETQ. The CDR3 is CASSFGGVEQYF.

The chain joins TRBV19 to TRBJ2-7. This CDR3 is built from 13 residues. The germline CDR1 and CDR2 sequences are LNHDA and SQIVND (reference sequence). CDR3 residues: CASSMGWMAEQYF.

This chain joins TRBV4-3 and TRBJ2-1; TCRdb returns TRBD2, unconfirmable since there is no DNA. The CDR3 runs 17 residues. Per germline, CDR1 LGHNA and CDR2 YSLEER. The CDR3 loop reads CASSLHFSGGARNEQFF.

V is TRBV20-1 and J is TRBJ2-3; TCRdb's assignment of TRBD1 cannot be checked, as there is no DNA. This CDR3 comprises 14 residues. CDR1 and CDR2 (germline): DFQATT, SNEGSKA (reference sequence). The CDR3 spells CLADRAEASDTQYF.

V is TRBV24-1 and J is TRBJ2-3; TCRdb's D call of TRBD1 is untestable without DNA. CDR3 length: 18 amino acids. Germline V gene lookup returns CDR1 KGHDR and CDR2 SFDVKD. The CDR3 loop reads CATSDAGQPIFSTDTQYF.

CDR3: CASRDKSSYEQYF. The J gene is TRBJ2-7, the V gene TRBV28. The germline CDR1 and CDR2 sequences are MDHEN and SYDVKM. This CDR3 is 13 amino acids long.

The chain has TRBV4-1 and TRBJ2-1. In germline, CDR1 is MGHRA, CDR2 YSYEKL. There are 15 residues in the CDR3. This chain's CDR3 is CASAVSGGSYNEQFF.

CDR3 sequence reads: CASSGDGSYEQYF. The gene calls are TRBV12-3 or TRBV12-4 and TRBJ2-7; the TCRdb call, TRBD1, lacks DNA for checking. The CDR3 consists of 13 residues.

This chain connects TRBV19 to TRBJ1-1. Germline V gene data show CDR1 as LNHDA and CDR2 as SQIVND (reference sequence). The CDR3 covers 15 residues. CDR3 region: CASSWGGESNTEAFF.

This chain links TRBV29-1 with TRBJ1-1; no DNA is available, so the TRBD1 call from TCRdb remains unchecked. The germline V gene has CDR1 SQVTM and CDR2 ANQGSEA. The CDR3 is 11 residues long. This CDR3 is CSVERGVRAFF.

CDR3 region: CSSGTGDSSPLHF. The J gene is TRBJ1-6, the V gene TRBV20-1; TCRdb names TRBD1, which stays unverified in the absence of DNA. In germline, CDR1 is DFQATT, CDR2 SNEGSKA (reference sequence). The CDR3 has 13 amino acids.

This chain's CDR3 is CASSQGTSESGANVLTF. The chain is built from TRBV4-3 and TRBJ2-6; the TCRdb D gene call, TRBD2, has no DNA to confirm it. CDR1 is LGHNA, CDR2 YSLEER, per germline. The CDR3 loop spans 17 amino acids.

This chain connects TRBV13 to TRBJ2-1; TCRdb's assignment of TRBD2 cannot be checked, as there is no DNA. This CDR3 has 16 residues. The V gene's germline CDR1 is PRHDT and CDR2 FYEKMQ (reference sequence). The CDR3 sequence: CASSATSVPSYNEQFF. The full variable domain, rest sourced from reference TRBV13 and TRBJ2-1, is AAGVIQSPRHLIKEKRETATLKCYPIPRHDTVYWYQQGPGQDPQFLISFYEKMQSDKGSIPDRFSAQQFSDYHSELNMSSLELGDSALYFCASSATSVPSYNEQFFGPGTRLTVL.